The clone carrying this TCR beta chain was found a few times. These data come from a study of T cells in Graves' hyperthyroidism and ophthalmopathy. The definition of stable Graves' hyperthyroidism was no ophthalmopathy progression within 18 months. Amplification targeted TCR beta CDR3 regions from RNA transcripts. A set of HTBI primers served as the primers for a first-round RT-PCR of the TCR CDR3. In TCRdb, the multiplex PCR reads were re-called with MiXCR into one record per CDR3 protein. The sample contains hundreds of thousands of distinct CDR3 sequences, 12% to 15% of which appear only once. The sequencing sample was made of blood. This clonotype originated in a woman between 35 and 50 years old with Graves' hyperthyroidism.

CDR3 in amino acids: CASSLLAGTETQYF. CDR3 coding DNA: TGTGCCAGCAGTTTACTAGCGGGAACTGAGACCCAGTACTTC. The rearrangement uses TRBV28 and TRBJ2-5, with 9 positions matching TRBD2. Germline CDR1 reads MDHEN; CDR2 reads SYDVKM. This CDR3 spans 14 amino acids. V dropped 2 bases and J dropped 5; count of bases not matched to a gene: 3.